Listed here is a single T cell receptor (beta chain). Using immunoSEQ multiplex PCR, the repertoire was profiled, and TCRdb retains in-frame clones only, with some absent. The data hold roughly 150,000 clones, with around 89% observed a single time. Trimming took 1 base from V and 7 from J; bases not matched to a gene: 5. Looked up from germline, CDR1 is SGHTA and CDR2 is FQGNSA. The CDR3 is made up of 15 amino acids. The data were taken from a study of blood T cell repertoires in COVID-19. V is TRBV7-2 and J is TRBJ1-5; 9 bases are shared with TRBD1. The sequenced sample consisted of peripheral blood. The receptor's source is a man aged 45 to 65 who had recovered from COVID-19. The CDR3 sequence is CASSLVQGAGQPQHF. In DNA, the CDR3 is TGTGCCAGCAGCTTAGTACAGGGGGCCGGCCAGCCCCAGCATTTT.